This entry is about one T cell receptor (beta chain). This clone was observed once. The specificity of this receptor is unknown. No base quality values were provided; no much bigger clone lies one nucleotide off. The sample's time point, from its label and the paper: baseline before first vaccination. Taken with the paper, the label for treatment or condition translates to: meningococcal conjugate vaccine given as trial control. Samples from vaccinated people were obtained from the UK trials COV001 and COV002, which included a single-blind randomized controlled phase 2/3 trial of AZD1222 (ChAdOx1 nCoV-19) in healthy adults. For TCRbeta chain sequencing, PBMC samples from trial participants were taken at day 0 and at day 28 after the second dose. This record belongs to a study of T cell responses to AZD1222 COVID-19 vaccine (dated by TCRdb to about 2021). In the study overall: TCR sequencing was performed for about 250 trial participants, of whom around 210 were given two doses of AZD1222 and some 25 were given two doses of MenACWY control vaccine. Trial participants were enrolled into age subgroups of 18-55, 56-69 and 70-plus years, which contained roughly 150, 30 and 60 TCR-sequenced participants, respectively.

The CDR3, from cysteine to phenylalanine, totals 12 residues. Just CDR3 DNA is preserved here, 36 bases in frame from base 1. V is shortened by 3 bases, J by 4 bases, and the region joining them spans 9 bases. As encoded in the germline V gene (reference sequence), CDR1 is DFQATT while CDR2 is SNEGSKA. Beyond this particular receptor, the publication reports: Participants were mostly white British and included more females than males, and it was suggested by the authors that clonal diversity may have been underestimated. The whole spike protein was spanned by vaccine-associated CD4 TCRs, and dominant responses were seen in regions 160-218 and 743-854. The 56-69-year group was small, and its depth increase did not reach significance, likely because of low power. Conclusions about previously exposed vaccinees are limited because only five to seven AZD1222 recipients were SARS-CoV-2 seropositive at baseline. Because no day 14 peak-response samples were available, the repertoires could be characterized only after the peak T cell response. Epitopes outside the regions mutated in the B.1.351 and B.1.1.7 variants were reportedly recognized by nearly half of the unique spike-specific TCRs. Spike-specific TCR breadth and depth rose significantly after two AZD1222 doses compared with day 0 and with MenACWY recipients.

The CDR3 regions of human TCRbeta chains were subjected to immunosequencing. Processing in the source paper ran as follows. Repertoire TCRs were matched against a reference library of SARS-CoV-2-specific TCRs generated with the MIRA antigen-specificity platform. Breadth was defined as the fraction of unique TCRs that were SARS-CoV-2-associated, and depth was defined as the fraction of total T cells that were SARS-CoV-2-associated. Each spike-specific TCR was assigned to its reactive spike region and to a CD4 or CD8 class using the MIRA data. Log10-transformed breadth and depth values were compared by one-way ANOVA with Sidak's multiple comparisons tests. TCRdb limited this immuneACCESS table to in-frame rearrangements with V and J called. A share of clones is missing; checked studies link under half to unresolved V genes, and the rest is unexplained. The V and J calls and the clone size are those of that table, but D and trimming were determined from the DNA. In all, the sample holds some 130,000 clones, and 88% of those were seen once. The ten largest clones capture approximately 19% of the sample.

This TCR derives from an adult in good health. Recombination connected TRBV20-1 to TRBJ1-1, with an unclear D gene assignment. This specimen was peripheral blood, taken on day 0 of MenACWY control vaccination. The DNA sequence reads TGCAGTGCTAGTCTGGGGAGCACTGAAGCTTTCTTT. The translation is CSASLGSTEAFF.